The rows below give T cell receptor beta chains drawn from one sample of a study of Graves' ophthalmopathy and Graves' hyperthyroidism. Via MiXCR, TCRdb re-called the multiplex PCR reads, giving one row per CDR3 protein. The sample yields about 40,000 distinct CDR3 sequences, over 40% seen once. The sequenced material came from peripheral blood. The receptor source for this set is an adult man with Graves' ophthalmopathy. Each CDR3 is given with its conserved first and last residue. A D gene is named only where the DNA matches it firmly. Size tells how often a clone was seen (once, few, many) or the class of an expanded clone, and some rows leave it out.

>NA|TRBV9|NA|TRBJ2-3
CASGVEGGGTDTQYF
TGTGCCAGCGGCGTGGAGGGAGGGGGCACAGACACGCAGTATTTT
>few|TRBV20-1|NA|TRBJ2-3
CSARVGTDTQYF
TGCAGTGCTAGGGTCGGAACAGATACGCAGTATTTT
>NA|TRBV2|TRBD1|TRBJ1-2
CASSAWTGAGYTF
TGTGCCAGCAGTGCCTGGACAGGGGCTGGCTACACCTTC
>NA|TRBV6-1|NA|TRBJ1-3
CASSVSGNTIYF
TGTGCCAGCAGTGTCTCTGGAAACACCATATATTTT
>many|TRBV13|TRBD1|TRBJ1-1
CASSSGQGETEAFF
TGTGCCAGCAGCTCGGGACAGGGGGAAACTGAAGCTTTCTTT
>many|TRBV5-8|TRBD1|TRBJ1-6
CASSLDATGPSPLHF
TGTGCCAGCAGCTTGGATGCGACAGGGCCTTCACCCCTCCACTTT
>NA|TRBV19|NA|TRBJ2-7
CASSPGQSYEQYF
TGTGCCAGTAGTCCCGGACAGTCCTACGAGCAGTACTTC
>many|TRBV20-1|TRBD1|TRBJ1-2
CSARDIRQGVNYGYTF
TGCAGTGCTAGAGATATTAGGCAGGGGGTTAACTATGGCTACACCTTC
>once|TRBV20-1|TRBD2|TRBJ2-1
CSAAPSGTEQFF
TGCAGTGCTGCCCCAAGCGGGACTGAGCAGTTCTTC
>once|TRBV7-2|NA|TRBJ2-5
CASSLRWAETQYF
TGTGCCAGCAGCTTAAGGTGGGCGGAGACCCAGTACTTC
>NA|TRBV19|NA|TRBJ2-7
CASSIRGTYEQYF
TGTGCCAGTAGTATCCGGGGGACCTACGAGCAGTACTTC
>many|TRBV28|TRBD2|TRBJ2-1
CASSLPAGGLNEQFF
TGTGCCAGCAGTTTACCAGCGGGAGGCCTCAATGAGCAGTTCTTC